Included here is one T cell receptor beta chain sequence, with context. These data belong to a study of blood T cell repertoires in COVID-19. Trimming left V 5 bases short and J 7 bases short, with 8 bases between. CDR1 is SGHTA, CDR2 FQGNSA, per germline. This CDR3 is 11 amino acids long. Some clones are missing from TCRdb's copy, which holds only in-frame ones; the method was immunoSEQ multiplex PCR. This table has approximately 210,000 clones, roughly four fifths appearing once. Allocation to cohorts depended on clinical history reported by the participants. The sequencing input was PBMCs or T cells enriched from blood (not recorded which). The sequence derives from a middle-aged man who had recovered from COVID-19. The rearrangement links TRBV7-2 to TRBJ1-1; no clear D. This CDR3 reads CASSLRSEAFF. Here the CDR3 DNA reads TGTGCCAGCAGCCTAAGGAGTGAAGCTTTCTTT.